What follows are 27 T cell receptor beta chains derived from one specimen sequenced in a study of blood T cell repertoires in COVID-19. TCRdb keeps only in-frame clones here, not all; method: immunoSEQ multiplex PCR. Altogether roughly 400,000 clones are present, around 90% being singletons, with the ten largest covering 2% to 2.5%. The specimen sequenced was PBMCs or T cells enriched from blood (not recorded which). The receptor source for this set is a middle-aged woman with acute COVID-19.

This clone was counted a single time. The chain has TRBV30 and TRBJ1-1; D remains unclear. CDR3 size: 13 residues. Germline loops: CDR1 GTSNPN, CDR2 SVGIG (reference sequence). Trimming stripped 0 bases from V and 2 bases from J, with 7 bases between. The CDR3 DNA reads TGTGCCTGGAGTGTAAACAGTAACACTGAAGCTTTCTTT. Translation: CAWSVNSNTEAFF.

The V call is TRBV18, the J call TRBJ2-3; 10 nucleotides align to TRBD2. The CDR3 contains 21 residues. From germline, CDR1 is KGHSH and CDR2 LQKENI. V gave up 3 bases and J gave up 0 bases; unmatched junction bases: 18. The CDR3 spells CASSPTGLWASGGASTDTQYF. The CDR3 DNA sequence: TGTGCCAGCTCACCGACGGGTCTGTGGGCTAGCGGGGGAGCTAGCACAGATACGCAGTATTTT.

The chain uses TRBV6-5 and TRBJ1-6; D remains ambiguous. The CDR3 consists of 14 residues. Trimming removed 7 bases from V and 1 base from J, with 8 bases in between. Germline-derived CDR1 and CDR2 are MNHEY and SVGAGI. This chain's CDR3 is CASNSRSYNSPLHF. The CDR3 DNA follows: TGTGCCAGCAATAGTAGATCCTATAATTCACCCCTCCACTTT.

As to this clone: The identical CDR3 is also encoded by other nucleotide sequences in the sample. The rearrangement uses TRBV27 and TRBJ1-6, with D possibly TRBD1 on 6 matching bases. The V gene's germline CDR1 is MNHEY and CDR2 SMNVEV (reference sequence). V dropped 2 bases and J dropped 5 bases, with 7 bases sitting between them. CDR3 length: 14 residues. The CDR3 loop reads CASSLGGNNSPLHF. The CDR3 DNA is TGTGCCAGCAGTTTAGGGGGCAATAATTCACCCCTCCACTTT.

The genes are TRBV6-5 and TRBJ2-5; 8 nucleotides line up with TRBD2. Per germline, CDR1 MNHEY and CDR2 SVGAGI. The length of the CDR3 is 15 residues. The trim removed 6 bases at V and 2 bases at J, leaving 8 bases unmatched. The CDR3 sequence: CASRPLSGEQETQYF. Here the CDR3 DNA reads TGTGCCAGCAGGCCGCTTAGCGGGGAACAAGAGACCCAGTACTTC.

The V gene is TRBV7-9, the J gene TRBJ2-1, with D possibly being TRBD1 (6 bases). The CDR3 runs 16 residues. CDR1 is SEHNR, CDR2 FQNEAQ, per germline (reference sequence). V lost 6 bases to trimming and J lost 5 bases, with 20 bases between them. The chain's CDR3 is CASSYGIYGQHNEQFF. The CDR3 nucleotides are TGTGCCAGCAGTTATGGAATCTACGGACAGCACAATGAGCAGTTCTTC.

This clone appeared once. The chain is built from TRBV27 and TRBJ2-7; 8 bases line up with TRBD1. This CDR3 region has 12 residues. With 5 bases clipped from V and 11 bases from J, the junction kept 8 bases outside the gene matches. Germline V gives CDR1 MNHEY, CDR2 SMNVEV (reference sequence). The CDR3 sequence is CASSIGQGTEYF. In DNA, the CDR3 is TGTGCCAGCAGTATCGGACAGGGTACCGAGTACTTC.

V gene TRBV11-2 combines with J gene TRBJ1-2; TRBD1 matches 8 bases. The CDR3 has 13 amino acids. Germline V gene sequence: CDR1 SGHAT, CDR2 FQNNGV. Losses at the gene ends were 6 bases for V and 6 bases for J; bases not matched to a gene: 6. CDR3 sequence reads: CASSTGGGDGYTF. The CDR3 DNA reads as TGTGCCAGCAGTACAGGGGGAGGGGATGGCTACACCTTC.

The chain has TRBV6-5 and TRBJ1-6; maybe TRBD1 (6 bases). V lost 0 bases and J 10 bases, leaving 16 bases between the germline ends. The CDR3 is 16 amino acids. Germline CDR1 reads MNHEY; CDR2 reads SVGAGI. For the CDR3, the DNA is TGTGCCAGCAGTTACTCGGCAGGGGACGGGAGGTCACCCCTCCACTTT. Amino acids: CASSYSAGDGRSPLHF.

The chain recombines TRBV24-1 with TRBJ1-2; D remains unclear. The ends were cut back, 6 bases at V and 6 bases at J, with 7 bases in the middle. In germline, CDR1 is KGHDR, CDR2 SFDVKD. This CDR3 has 11 amino acids. The CDR3 bases are TGTGCCACCAGTTCCGGGAATGGCTACACCTTC. Encoded protein: CATSSGNGYTF.

The J gene is TRBJ1-5, the V gene TRBV18; D is unresolved. CDR1 is KGHSH and CDR2 is LQKENI in the germline V gene. V gave up 0 bases and J gave up 7 bases, with 4 bases separating them. The CDR3 totals 12 residues. The CDR3 sequence is CASSPPLQPQHF. CDR3 in DNA: TGTGCCAGCTCACCACCTCTGCAGCCCCAGCATTTT.

This chain joins TRBV19 and TRBJ1-1; maybe TRBD1 (5 bases). V shed 1 base and J shed 1 base, with 13 bases lying between them. Per germline, CDR1 LNHDA and CDR2 SQIVND (reference sequence). The CDR3 loop spans 16 amino acids. CDR3 in DNA: TGTGCCAGTAGTATAGTAGGGGTAAACGGGAACACTGAAGCTTTCTTT. This codes for CASSIVGVNGNTEAFF.

J is TRBJ2-3 and V is TRBV3-1 (or the pseudogene TRBV3-2), with D uncertain. The CDR3 sequence is 13 residues long. Deletions cut 3 bases from V and 6 bases from J, with 10 bases between. Germline V CDR1 and CDR2: LGHDT, YNNKEL (reference sequence). The CDR3 nucleotides are TGTGCCAGCAGCCAGCCCACACCCGATACGCAGTATTTT. It specifies CASSQPTPDTQYF.

CDR3 in amino acids: CASSRTGSGNTIYF. As DNA, the CDR3 is TGTGCCAGTAGTAGAACAGGGTCTGGAAACACCATATATTTT. The rearrangement links TRBV19 to TRBJ1-3; TRBD1 is a possible D gene (6 bases). Germline-derived CDR1 and CDR2 are LNHDA and SQIVND (reference sequence). The CDR3 has 14 amino acids. The V end was cut by 4 bases, the J end by 1 base, with 8 bases between.

The chain has TRBV6-5 and TRBJ1-2; D gene ambiguous. Trimming shortened V by 6 bases and J by 3 bases, and 8 bases separated the two germline ends. The germline CDR1 and CDR2 sequences are MNHEY and SVGAGI. CDR3 length: 12 amino acids. The CDR3 loop reads CASRVRDYGYTF. The CDR3 DNA sequence: TGTGCCAGCAGGGTAAGAGACTATGGCTACACCTTC.

The chain carries TRBV3-1 (or the pseudogene TRBV3-2) and TRBJ1-1; 7 bases fit TRBD1. CDR3 length equals 15 residues. The germline gives CDR1 LGHDT, CDR2 YNNKEL (reference sequence). With 0 bases clipped from V and 3 bases from J, the junction kept 4 bases outside the gene matches. CDR3 residues: CASSQDLGGDTEAFF. As DNA, the CDR3 is TGTGCCAGCAGCCAAGATCTAGGGGGCGACACTGAAGCTTTCTTT.

The chain employs TRBV4-1 and TRBJ2-1, with a tentative D call TRBD2 (7 bases). This CDR3 contains 17 residues. Trimming removed 1 base from V and 3 bases from J, with 16 bases in between. Germline CDR1 MGHRA, CDR2 YSYEKL. DNA for the CDR3: TGCGCCAGCAGCCAAGGTCTAGGGGGGGCCGACTACAATGAGCAGTTCTTC. It encodes CASSQGLGGADYNEQFF.

The chain joins TRBV28 to TRBJ2-2, with TRBD1 matching over 8 bases. Germline V gives CDR1 MDHEN, CDR2 SYDVKM. The CDR3 spans 17 residues. The trim removed 7 bases at V and 3 bases at J, leaving 13 bases unmatched. The CDR3 is CASINPQGQGYTGELFF. The DNA of the CDR3 is TGTGCCAGCATCAACCCCCAAGGACAGGGATACACCGGGGAGCTGTTTTTT. The whole variable domain, remainder taken from reference TRBV28 and TRBJ2-2, is DVKVTQSSRYLVKRTGEKVFLECVQDMDHENMFWYRQDPGLGLRLIYFSYDVKMKEKGDIPEGYSVSREKKERFSLILESASTNQTSMYLCASINPQGQGYTGELFFGEGSRLTVL.

A word on this clone: Sequence at one end of the junction differs from germline and may be a read error. The CDR3 DNA reads TGTGCCAGCAACCAAGCCGGGGTCGAGCAGTACTTC. As protein: CASNQAGVEQYF. The chain links TRBV3-1 (or the pseudogene TRBV3-2) to TRBJ2-7, with a weak D call TRBD2 (5 bases). Germline CDR1 and CDR2: LGHDT and YNNKEL (reference sequence). This CDR3 is 12 amino acids long.

The V and J genes are TRBV20-1 and TRBJ1-1; 7 bases fit TRBD1. The CDR3 is 11 residues long. The germline V gene encodes CDR1 DFQATT and CDR2 SNEGSKA (reference sequence). This chain's CDR3 is CAQTGTTEAFF. CDR3 DNA: TGCGCACAGACAGGGACCACTGAAGCTTTCTTT.

The J gene is TRBJ2-6, the V gene TRBV7-2, with D perhaps matching TRBD1 (6 bases). Germline V gene lookup returns CDR1 SGHTA and CDR2 FQGNSA. The CDR3 has 18 amino acids. The germline V and J ends were trimmed by 7 bases and 4 bases, with 23 bases remaining between them. CDR3: CASNSGQGSSSGANVLTF. The CDR3 nucleotides read TGTGCCAGCAATTCCGGGCAGGGGTCTTCGTCAGGGGCCAACGTCCTGACTTTC.

The chain joins TRBV7-6 to TRBJ1-3; unclear D gene. The V end was cut by 4 bases, the J end by 7 bases, with 14 bases between. The CDR3 contains 14 residues. The germline CDR1 and CDR2 sequences are SGHVS and FNYEAQ. The CDR3, as DNA: TGTGCCAGCAGCTCCCGCGAGAGGGAGAACACCATATATTTT. Translated, it gives CASSSRERENTIYF.

The chain combines TRBV7-9 with TRBJ1-2, with D maybe TRBD1 (5 bases). CDR1 is SEHNR, CDR2 FQNEAQ, per germline (reference sequence). This CDR3 has 16 residues. The ends were cut back, 2 bases at V and 5 bases at J, with 18 bases in the middle. The CDR3 region is CASSLWGTDTGYGYTF. CDR3 sequence (DNA): TGTGCCAGCAGCTTATGGGGGACTGACACGGGGTATGGCTACACCTTC.

This clone was seen once. The V call is TRBV12-3 or TRBV12-4, the J call TRBJ1-2; maybe TRBD1 (6 bases). The CDR3 is 13 residues long. The ends were cut back, 6 bases at V and 7 bases at J, with 15 bases in the middle. The CDR3 DNA follows: TGTGCCAGCAGGACACAACAGGGAGCTGGCTACACCTTC. Its translation: CASRTQQGAGYTF.

The rearrangement joins TRBV30 to TRBJ2-5; 8 bases line up with TRBD1. The CDR3 sequence is 16 residues long. Germline-derived CDR1 and CDR2 are GTSNPN and SVGIG (reference sequence). The ends lost 2 bases at V and 4 bases at J; junction bases unmatched: 12. CDR3 amino acids: CAWSQPGGAGPETQYF. In DNA, the CDR3 is TGTGCCTGGAGTCAGCCAGGGGGCGCGGGTCCAGAGACCCAGTACTTC. The whole variable domain, filled in from reference TRBV30 and TRBJ2-5, reads SQTIHQWPATLVQPVGSPLSLECTVEGTSNPNLYWYRQAAGRGLQLLFYSVGIGQISSEVPQNLSASRPQDRQFILSSKKLLLSDSGFYLCAWSQPGGAGPETQYFGPGTRLLVL.

The chain couples TRBV10-3 to TRBJ1-4, with D possibly matching TRBD1 (5 bases). Germline V gives CDR1 ENHRY, CDR2 SYGVKD. This CDR3 comprises 14 residues. The ends were cut back, 2 bases at V and 6 bases at J, with 10 bases in the middle. CDR3 sequence reads: CAISEGPGDEKLFF. The DNA of the CDR3 is TGTGCCATCAGTGAGGGGCCGGGGGATGAAAAACTGTTTTTT.

The chain links TRBV7-9 to TRBJ2-1; D perhaps matches TRBD1 (6 bases). CDR1 is SEHNR and CDR2 is FQNEAQ in the germline V gene (reference sequence). V was cut by 3 bases and J by 5 bases, with 14 bases left in between. This CDR3 has 15 amino acids. This CDR3 is CASSFADRRHNEQFF. In nucleotides, the CDR3 is TGTGCCAGCAGCTTTGCAGACAGGAGACACAATGAGCAGTTCTTC.